This T cell receptor (beta chain) was sequenced during a study of control samples from healthy donors and cancer patients. With 3 bases removed from V and 4 bases from J, the gap between germline ends came to 16 bases. Germline lookup yields CDR1 SGHRS and CDR2 YFSETQ. The CDR3 is 15 residues long. TCRdb's table, derived via immunoSEQ multiplex PCR, lists solely in-frame clones and lacks some. Here the sample spans roughly 89,000 clones, 91% being singletons. This rearrangement joins TRBV5-1 to TRBJ2-5; D remains unclear. This clonotype was sampled from a middle-aged man in good health. The sample comprised blood. This chain's CDR3 is CASSSRPEWGETQYF. CDR3 coding DNA: TGCGCCAGCAGCTCTAGACCCGAGTGGGGAGAGACCCAGTACTTC.